This TCR beta chain was recorded in a study of T cell changes during pregnancy in multiple sclerosis. Profiling relied on immunoSEQ multiplex PCR, and the TCRdb table lists in-frame clones only, not all of them. Among some 70,000 clones, under 95% were seen once, and the ten largest hold 0.65% to 0.9%. Unmatched junction bases numbered 10, after V lost 3 bases and J lost 6 bases. The CDR3 runs 18 residues. In germline, CDR1 is LGHNA, CDR2 YSLEER. The sequence derives from a female donor with multiple sclerosis, enrolled in a pregnancy study. The V call is TRBV4-3, the J call TRBJ2-3; 15 positions agree with TRBD2. The sample consisted of peripheral blood, taken in the second trimester of pregnancy. CDR3 region: CASSQEGLAGGARDTQYF. CDR3 nucleotides: TGCGCCAGCAGCCAGGAAGGACTAGCGGGGGGGGCTCGCGATACGCAGTATTTT.